One T cell receptor beta chain is described in this entry. The sample is drawn from a study of blood T cell repertoires in COVID-19. Study at large: Sites in the United States, Italy and Spain provided acute and convalescent COVID-19 samples. PBMCs, B-cell-depleted T cells, or T cells were the source of the cDNA or gDNA that made up the material.

Per the authors' pipeline: From reference gene primer amplification, estimates of nucleated cell counts were derived. The method was immunoSEQ multiplex PCR; TCRdb's version includes in-frame clones alone and lacks a portion of them. V and J calls and clone size are those listed in that table; D and trimming were worked out from the DNA. This table has roughly 160,000 clones, 70% to 90% appearing once. Per the germline V gene, CDR1 is SGHAT and CDR2 is FQDESV (reference sequence). Trimming cost V 5 bases and J 4 bases, with 14 bases left between them. The CDR3 consists of 14 residues. Seattle patients were enrolled while actively infected and followed longitudinally.

This receptor was identified in a woman of 80 years or more with COVID-19, enrolled during active disease. Sequencing input: peripheral blood. V is TRBV11-1 and J is TRBJ2-5; possible D gene TRBD2, 7 bases. This CDR3 reads CASSPQGGGETQYF. The CDR3 nucleotides read TGTGCCAGCAGCCCGCAAGGGGGGGGAGAGACCCAGTACTTC.